This T cell receptor beta chain was recovered during a study of blood T cell repertoires in COVID-19. Overall study: COVID-19 samples collected from the United States, Italy and Spain covered acute and convalescent phases. From T cells, B-cell-depleted T cells, or PBMCs came the material, which was cDNA or gDNA.

With 6 bases removed from V and 5 bases from J, the gap between germline ends came to 8 bases. This CDR3 has 12 amino acids. CDR1 MNHNY and CDR2 SVGAGI come from the germline V gene (reference sequence). Per the authors' pipeline: By means of reference gene primer amplification, nucleated cell counts were estimated. TCRdb's copy holds only in-frame clones and misses some; the assay was immunoSEQ multiplex PCR. The V and J calls and clone size were taken over from that table, and D and trimming were inferred from the DNA. The top ten hold about 20% of the sample, which has approximately 60,000 clones, less than 85% seen once.

This sequence joins TRBV6-6 and TRBJ2-1; the D is unclear. The receptor's source is a man aged 60-69 years with acute or convalescent COVID-19. The sample consisted of peripheral blood. CDR3 sequence reads: CASRQPDNEQFF. CDR3 bases: TGTGCCAGCAGGCAACCGGACAATGAGCAGTTCTTC.